Presented here are 22 T cell receptor beta chains from one specimen sequenced in a study of T-cell memory formation after mild COVID-19. TCRdb reanalysed the 5' RACE reads using MiXCR and keeps one entry per CDR3 protein. The sample shows 350,000 to 450,000 distinct CDR3 sequences, around 24% of them seen only once. The sample was PBMCs or a T cell subset sorted from them (not recorded which). The receptors stem from an adult woman who had mild COVID-19 (a few samples of this study predate the infection). Cell type and time point are not known.

V gene TRBV3-1 combines with J gene TRBJ2-5; 9 bases are a match to TRBD1. The trim removed 2 bases at V and 1 base at J, leaving 5 bases unmatched. CDR3 size: 16 residues. Germline V lookup: CDR1 LGHDT, CDR2 YNNKEL (reference sequence). The CDR3 bases are TGTGCCAGCAGCCAAAATCTGGGACAGGGCCAAGAGACCCAGTACTTC. Protein sequence: CASSQNLGQGQETQYF.

This rearrangement joins TRBV5-5 to TRBJ1-2; 7 bases align to TRBD1. CDR1 SGHKS and CDR2 YYEKEE come from the germline V gene (reference sequence). Trimming took 4 bases from V and 0 from J; bases not matched to a gene: 9. The CDR3 loop spans 16 amino acids. This chain's CDR3 is CASSPNRDRTNYGYTF. The CDR3 DNA is TGTGCCAGCAGCCCAAACCGGGACAGAACTAACTATGGCTACACCTTC.

The J gene is TRBJ2-7, the V gene TRBV7-6; D remains ambiguous. Trimming took 5 bases from V and 2 from J, leaving 13 bases between them. The length of the CDR3 is 14 residues. Germline lookup yields CDR1 SGHVS and CDR2 FNYEAQ. In nucleotides, the CDR3 is TGTGCCAGCAGCCCATTGGACGGGCCCTACGAGCAGTACTTC. This translates into CASSPLDGPYEQYF. Full variable domain (remainder filled in from reference TRBV7-6 and TRBJ2-7): GAGVSQSPRYKVTKRGQDVALRCDPISGHVSLYWYRQALGQGPEFLTYFNYEAQQDKSGLPNDRFSAERPEGSISTLTIQRTEQRDSAMYRCASSPLDGPYEQYFGPGTRLTVT.

The chain employs TRBV12-3 or TRBV12-4 and TRBJ2-1; unclear D gene. The length of the CDR3 is 14 residues. Trimming pared 8 bases from V and 7 bases from J, leaving 18 bases between. The CDR3 region has the DNA TGTGCCAGCGGATGGCATCAGGCGCCGAATGAGCAGTTCTTC. It codes for CASGWHQAPNEQFF.

The V gene is TRBV12-3 or TRBV12-4, the J gene TRBJ2-4, with TRBD1 matching 8 bases. V gave up 2 bases and J gave up 0 bases; unmatched junction bases: 12. The CDR3 has 19 amino acids. The CDR3 bases are TGTGCCAGCAGTTTAAGGATTCTCGACAGGGGACTAGCCAAAAACATTCAGTACTTC. It codes for CASSLRILDRGLAKNIQYF.

This clonotype was seen only once. The J gene is TRBJ1-1, the V gene TRBV3-1; D is unresolved. Between the trimmed V and J ends, which lost 1 base and 0 bases, there was a span of 6 bases. The CDR3 has 14 amino acids. Germline CDR1 is LGHDT and CDR2 is YNNKEL (reference sequence). The CDR3 nucleotides are TGTGCCAGCAGCCAAGGGGTCCTGAACACTGAAGCTTTCTTT. This encodes CASSQGVLNTEAFF.

This clonotype is a singleton in its sample. This may stem from a read error, because a much larger clone lies one nucleotide away. The chain joins TRBV18 to TRBJ2-1; TRBD2 matches at 9 bases. The CDR3 runs 14 residues. The germline V gene encodes CDR1 KGHSH and CDR2 LQKENI. The CDR3 loop is CASSLAGTYNEQLF. The CDR3 DNA reads as TGTGCCAGCTCCCTAGCGGGGACCTACAATGAGCAGTTATTC.

V and J are TRBV29-1 and TRBJ2-5; the D call may be TRBD1 or TRBD2 (5 bases each). Looked up from germline, CDR1 is SQVTM and CDR2 is ANQGSEA. The V end lost 7 bases, the J end lost 4 bases, and 16 bases lay between the germline ends. The CDR3 runs to 13 residues. CDR3 region: CSAAGTTAETQYF. CDR3 nucleotides: TGCAGCGCCGCCGGGACCACAGCAGAGACCCAGTACTTC.

The rearrangement uses TRBV6-6 and TRBJ1-5; D is undetermined. In germline, CDR1 is MNHNY, CDR2 SVGAGI (reference sequence). Trimming left V 6 bases short and J 1 base short, with 4 bases between. The CDR3 is 12 amino acids. Here the CDR3 reads CASRSSNQPQHF. As DNA, the CDR3 is TGTGCCAGCAGGTCAAGCAATCAGCCCCAGCATTTT.

This chain connects TRBV14 to TRBJ2-1, with TRBD2 matching over 10 bases. Germline CDR1 is SGHDN and CDR2 is FVKESK. The CDR3 totals 15 residues. Losses at the gene ends were 4 bases for V and 6 bases for J; bases not matched to a gene: 6. The CDR3 is CASSPGTSARNEQFF. The CDR3 coding sequence is TGTGCCAGCAGCCCTGGGACTAGCGCTCGCAATGAGCAGTTCTTC.

This clonotype was detected a few times. V gene TRBV5-1 combines with J gene TRBJ2-7; D unresolved. With 2 bases removed from V and 9 bases from J, the gap between germline ends came to 15 bases. Germline V gene data show CDR1 as SGHRS and CDR2 as YFSETQ. CDR3 size: 13 residues. The CDR3 loop reads CASSFNRNSGQYF. As DNA, the CDR3 is TGCGCCAGCAGCTTCAATCGGAACTCCGGGCAGTACTTC.

The CDR3 DNA reads TGTGCCAGCAGCCCAAGTGGAGGGGCCGGGGAGCTGTTTTTT. As protein: CASSPSGGAGELFF. The chain has TRBV3-1 and TRBJ2-2; D possibly corresponds to TRBD2 (6 bases). Germline CDR1 is LGHDT and CDR2 is YNNKEL (reference sequence). Trimming removed 4 bases from V and 6 bases from J, with 12 bases in between. The CDR3 is 14 residues long.

V gene TRBV25-1 combines with J gene TRBJ1-6; D is unclear. Trimming took 8 bases from V and 8 from J, leaving 13 bases between them. The CDR3 extends over 13 amino acids. CDR1 and CDR2 from the germline V gene are MGHDK and SYGVNS. The CDR3 reads CASAAGYDSPLHF. The CDR3 DNA reads as TGTGCCAGCGCTGCAGGTTACGATTCACCCCTCCACTTT.

This clonotype showed up just once. The CDR3 region has the DNA TGTGCCACCGGACGGGAGAATCAGCCCCAGCATTTT. This encodes CATGRENQPQHF. The V gene is TRBV10-3, the J gene TRBJ1-5, with D unresolved. Trimming shortened V by 10 bases and J by 4 bases, and 11 bases separated the two germline ends. The CDR3 spans 12 residues. Germline V lookup: CDR1 ENHRY, CDR2 SYGVKD.

J is TRBJ2-7 and V is TRBV6-5, with 8 bases aligning to TRBD1. CDR1 MNHEY and CDR2 SVGAGI come from the germline V gene. The CDR3 sequence is 15 residues long. With 4 bases clipped from V and 1 base from J, the junction kept 6 bases outside the gene matches. CDR3 in amino acids: CASSWTGLGSYEQYF. In nucleotides, the CDR3 is TGTGCCAGCAGTTGGACAGGGTTGGGGTCCTACGAGCAGTACTTC.

V gene TRBV30 combines with J gene TRBJ2-7; D gene uncertain. The germline CDR1 and CDR2 sequences are GTSNPN and SVGIG (reference sequence). V was trimmed by 0 bases and J by 3 bases, leaving 6 bases between them. The CDR3 is made up of 12 amino acids. CDR3 sequence (DNA): TGTGCCTGGAGTGTACTGGGCTACGAGCAGTACTTC. This encodes CAWSVLGYEQYF. Supplemented by reference TRBV30 and TRBJ2-7, the full variable domain reads SQTIHQWPATLVQPVGSPLSLECTVEGTSNPNLYWYRQAAGRGLQLLFYSVGIGQISSEVPQNLSASRPQDRQFILSSKKLLLSDSGFYLCAWSVLGYEQYFGPGTRLTVT.

The CDR3 DNA reads as TGTGCCAGCAGCAACCCGGGCAGGGCGAACACTGAAGCTTTCTTT. It is translated as CASSNPGRANTEAFF. The rearrangement uses TRBV12-3 or TRBV12-4 and TRBJ1-1, with a possible D match to TRBD1 (5 bases). Deletions cut 6 bases from V and 1 base from J, with 15 bases between. The CDR3 runs 15 residues.

The gene calls are TRBV3-1 and TRBJ1-2; no firm D call. Germline assignment: CDR1 LGHDT and CDR2 YNNKEL (reference sequence). Trimming stripped 4 bases from V and 5 bases from J, with 14 bases between. The CDR3 loop spans 14 amino acids. The CDR3 here is CASSRADLGYGYTF. In DNA form, the CDR3 reads TGTGCCAGCAGCCGTGCGGATTTGGGGTATGGCTACACCTTC.

This clonotype was seen a handful of times. The chain links TRBV7-2 to TRBJ2-7; D possibly corresponds to TRBD1 (5 bases). The CDR3 contains 15 residues. V lost 0 bases to trimming and J lost 4 bases, with 13 bases between them. The germline gives CDR1 SGHTA, CDR2 FQGNSA. The CDR3 sequence: CASSLARWGAYEQYF. The CDR3 DNA sequence: TGTGCCAGCAGCTTAGCGAGGTGGGGCGCATACGAGCAGTACTTC.

CDR3 DNA: TGTGCCAGCAGTGAATTGGAGGGGGCGGCCTACGAGCAGTACTTC. It yields the protein CASSELEGAAYEQYF. The chain uses TRBV2 and TRBJ2-7, with TRBD1 as a possible D gene (7 bases). The germline V gene encodes CDR1 SNHLY and CDR2 FYNNEI. The V end lost 2 bases, the J end lost 2 bases, and 13 bases lay between the germline ends. The CDR3 runs to 15 residues. The whole variable domain, filled in from reference TRBV2 and TRBJ2-7, reads EPEVTQTPSHQVTQMGQEVILRCVPISNHLYFYWYRQILGQKVEFLVSFYNNEISEKSEIFDDQFSVERPDGSNFTLKIRSTKLEDSAMYFCASSELEGAAYEQYFGPGTRLTVT.

The chain joins TRBV4-1 to TRBJ2-7; TRBD1 matches 8 bases. Trimming cost V 1 base and J 4 bases; bases outside gene matches: 9. Per the germline V gene, CDR1 is MGHRA and CDR2 is YSYEKL. The CDR3 has 16 amino acids. CDR3 amino acids: CASSQGGDRYSYEQYF. CDR3 DNA: TGCGCCAGCAGCCAAGGGGGGGACAGGTATTCTTACGAGCAGTACTTC.

The chain uses TRBV12-3 or TRBV12-4 and TRBJ2-1; D is tentatively TRBD1 or TRBD2 (5 bases each). V was pared by 5 bases and J by 12 bases, with 20 bases between. The CDR3 extends over 14 amino acids. The CDR3 spells CASSQVRGPFGQFF. CDR3 in DNA: TGTGCCAGCAGTCAAGTCCGGGGACCGTTCGGGCAGTTCTTC.